This paragraph covers one T cell receptor (beta chain) sequence. Its antigen is unidentified. This record belongs to a study of CD8 T cells in ankylosing spondylitis. CDR3 length: 17 residues. Germline CDR1 SGHRS, CDR2 YFSETQ. The V and J ends lost 4 bases and 0 bases respectively, with 17 bases between them. A single record per CDR3 protein comes from TCRdb applying MiXCR to the 5' RACE reads. The sample yields a few hundred thousand distinct CDR3 sequences, roughly 12% seen once. Whole-study findings and limits: Existing reports had already noted some motif variants in reactive arthritis synovial fluid and blood.

This chain joins TRBV5-1 and TRBJ2-1; D might be TRBD1 or TRBD2, each matching 5 bases. The TCR was taken from a female donor with ankylosing spondylitis or in good health (not recorded which). The sequenced material came from blood, either unsorted or a sorted T cell fraction (not recorded which). The CDR3 DNA sequence: TGCGCCAGCAGCCGAGGGGCAGGGCTGAGCTCCTACAATGAGCAGTTCTTC. Translating gives CASSRGAGLSSYNEQFF.